This T cell receptor (beta chain) was sequenced during a study of regulatory T cells in long-lasting Graves disease. From germline, CDR1 is LGHDT and CDR2 YNNKEL (reference sequence). The CDR3 runs 16 residues. J lost 0 bases, V lost 4 bases, and 9 bases had no gene match. Arm-PCR of CDR3 regions with iRepertoire HTBI primers generated TCR beta libraries. TCRdb fed the multiplex PCR reads into MiXCR, producing one record per CDR3 protein. The sample holds a few hundred thousand distinct CDR3 sequences, 23% seen once. Study conclusions and caveats: TRBV28 was favored in persistent disease, as were TRBJ1-2 and TRBJ2-5. Persistent patients shared thousands of public clonotypes among themselves. Newly diagnosed patients shared fewer, at roughly 900.

A note on this clonotype: Its specificity is not known.

Stated time point: persistent/refractory GD, antithyroid drugs over 5 years with positive TRAb. Following extraction of RNA from PBMCs, that RNA was used to make the TCR library. The V call is TRBV3-1, the J call TRBJ2-7; 7 bases align to TRBD1. Sequenced material: peripheral blood mononuclear cells (PBMCs), taken when the disease was refractory, from a patient treated with antithyroid drugs. The source of this sequence is a female donor with Graves disease. The CDR3 bases are TGTGCCAGCAGCCCCCGCGGACAGGCGGGCTCCTACGAGCAGTACTTC. Protein product: CASSPRGQAGSYEQYF.